The TCR beta chain described here comes from a study of Graves' ophthalmopathy and Graves' hyperthyroidism. Turning to the study itself: Ahead of any treatment, peripheral blood was obtained at the initial diagnosis.

Study results and caveats: Most clonotypes expanded in thyroid above 0.001 frequency were present in blood too.

Germline CDR1 SGHDN, CDR2 FVKESK. Losses at the gene ends were 4 bases for V and 6 bases for J; bases not matched to a gene: 8. This CDR3 has 15 amino acids. Amplification of TCR beta CDR3 regions used RNA transcripts. First-round RT-PCR used HTBI primers; second-round multiplex PCR followed. MiXCR, applied by TCRdb to the multiplex PCR reads, yields one record per CDR3 protein. This table has more than 300,000 distinct CDR3 sequences, about 18% appearing once. Diagnosis was based on clinical symptoms, serum thyroxine, TRAb, thyroid ultrasound and orbital computed tomography. As concerns this clonotype: Its antigen is not known.

The TCR sequence derives from an adult woman with stable Graves' hyperthyroidism. The V and J genes are TRBV14 and TRBJ2-7; TRBD1 matches at 11 bases. Material: peripheral blood. As DNA, the CDR3 is TGTGCCAGCAGCCGGACAGGGGGCGTTTTCAGCGAGCAGTACTTC. Protein: CASSRTGGVFSEQYF.